A few counts support the clone carrying this TCR beta chain. This specimen belongs to a study of glioma-infiltrating T cells. TCR alpha and beta CDR3 regions were amplified from RNA using iRepertoire nested multiplex PCR. TCRdb independently ran MiXCR on the multiplex PCR reads; one entry per CDR3 protein. The table has 150,000 or so distinct CDR3 sequences, about two fifths seen once. CDR3 length equals 14 residues. CDR1 is MGHRA and CDR2 is YSYEKL in the germline V gene. The ends were cut back, 1 base at V and 1 base at J, with 7 bases in the middle. Source material: glioma tissue, nonneoplastic brain tissue, or PBMCs (not recorded which). This sequence was found in a human donor with low-grade glioma or glioblastoma, undergoing nonglioma brain surgery, or in good health (not recorded which). The chain is built from TRBV4-1 and TRBJ1-2; D gene ambiguous. Here the CDR3 reads CASSQGPSNYGYTF. The CDR3, as DNA: TGCGCCAGCAGCCAAGGTCCCAGTAACTATGGCTACACCTTC.